This record concerns one TCR beta chain sequence. Germline V gene data show CDR1 as DFQATT and CDR2 as SNEGSKA (reference sequence). The trim removed 6 bases at V and 0 bases at J, leaving 11 bases unmatched. This CDR3 has 15 residues. The data were taken from a study of control samples from healthy donors and cancer patients. Data came from immunoSEQ multiplex PCR; TCRdb stores just in-frame clones and leaves some out. The sample has fewer than 120,000 clones; over 75% are singletons. The origin of this receptor is an older woman with lung cancer. This sequence joins TRBV20-1 and TRBJ2-7; TRBD1 aligns across 7 bases. Sequencing was performed on PBMCs. Here the CDR3 DNA reads TGCAGTGCGAGTACAGGGGCCCCCAGCTCCTACGAGCAGTACTTC. Translated, it gives CSASTGAPSSYEQYF.